Shown below are 8 T cell receptor beta chains from a single sample sequenced in a study of cytomegalovirus exposure and HLA in healthy donors. The PCR had 60 Vbeta and 13 Jbeta primers. Profiled with immunoSEQ multiplex PCR; TCRdb holds only in-frame clones, not every one. Seen in this sample are roughly 79,000 clones; the ten most common clones hold about 4.6%. Sample: PBMCs. These receptor sequences come from a man aged 30 to 45 in good health and CMV-seronegative.

The chain has TRBV7-9 and TRBJ2-7; possibly TRBD2 for D (6 bases). The ends were cut back, 1 base at V and 6 bases at J, with 10 bases in the middle. This CDR3 is 13 amino acids long. Germline-derived CDR1 and CDR2 are SEHNR and FQNEAQ (reference sequence). The CDR3 DNA follows: TGTGCCAGCAGCTTAGGCGGGGTCAGCGAGCAGTACTTC. This gives the protein CASSLGGVSEQYF. The variable domain in full, completed from reference TRBV7-9 and TRBJ2-7, reads DTGVSQNPRHKITKRGQNVTFRCDPISEHNRLYWYRQTLGQGPEFLTYFQNEAQLEKSRLLSDRFSAERPKGSFSTLEIQRTEQGDSAMYLCASSLGGVSEQYFGPGTRLTVT.

The gene calls are TRBV5-8 and TRBJ1-6, with D unresolved. The CDR3 covers 12 residues. V lost 4 bases, J lost 13 bases, and 12 bases lay in between. In germline, CDR1 is SGHTS, CDR2 YDEGEE. The CDR3 here is CASSPLPSPLHF. CDR3 nucleotide sequence: TGTGCCAGCAGCCCCCTTCCTTCTCCCCTCCACTTT.

The chain joins TRBV4-1 to TRBJ2-5; the match to TRBD1 covers 7 bases. Germline lookup yields CDR1 MGHRA and CDR2 YSYEKL. V was clipped by 0 bases and J by 5 bases; unmatched bases: 9. The CDR3 runs to 16 residues. The CDR3 DNA sequence: TGCGCCAGCAGCCAAGAAGGCAGGGGGAACGAGGAGACCCAGTACTTC. Translation: CASSQEGRGNEETQYF.

This chain links TRBV9 with TRBJ2-5; the match to TRBD2 covers 13 bases. The length of the CDR3 is 16 residues. From germline, CDR1 is SGDLS and CDR2 YYNGEE. V lost 4 bases and J lost 2; bases outside the gene matches: 5. The CDR3: CASSPGLAGAQETQYF. DNA for the CDR3: TGTGCCAGCAGCCCCGGACTAGCGGGGGCACAAGAGACCCAGTACTTC.

This chain connects TRBV28 to TRBJ1-5; TRBD1 is a possible D gene (5 bases). CDR1 MDHEN and CDR2 SYDVKM come from the germline V gene. Trimming stripped 7 bases from V and 0 bases from J, with 16 bases between. The CDR3 totals 16 residues. DNA of the CDR3: TGTGCCAGCATCCCGGGTGGGGCTTATAGCAATCAGCCCCAGCATTTT. Amino acid sequence: CASIPGGAYSNQPQHF.

This chain uses TRBV5-4 with TRBJ1-5, with 9 bases fitting TRBD1. After removal of 4 bases from V and 5 bases from J, the junction contained 7 bases not matched to a gene. Germline V CDR1 and CDR2: SGHNT, YYREEE (reference sequence). This CDR3 has 15 amino acids. Here the CDR3 reads CASSDGTGRDQPQHF. The DNA for the CDR3 is TGTGCCAGCAGCGACGGGACAGGGAGGGATCAGCCCCAGCATTTT.

The CDR3 reads CASSLFDRGNTQYF. CDR3 sequence (DNA): TGTGCCAGCAGTTTATTCGACAGGGGGAATACGCAGTATTTT. The chain has TRBV27 and TRBJ2-3, with 9 positions matching TRBD1. CDR1 MNHEY and CDR2 SMNVEV come from the germline V gene (reference sequence). The CDR3 contains 14 residues. J lost 7 bases, V lost 1 base, and 3 bases had no gene match.

This chain connects TRBV6-1 to TRBJ2-7; D ambiguous. Per the germline V gene, CDR1 is MNHNS and CDR2 is SASEGT. V lost 1 base, J lost 5 bases, and 9 bases lay in between. This CDR3 has 13 residues. The CDR3 is CASSEGVEDEQYF. The CDR3, as DNA: TGTGCCAGCAGTGAAGGTGTTGAGGACGAGCAGTACTTC.